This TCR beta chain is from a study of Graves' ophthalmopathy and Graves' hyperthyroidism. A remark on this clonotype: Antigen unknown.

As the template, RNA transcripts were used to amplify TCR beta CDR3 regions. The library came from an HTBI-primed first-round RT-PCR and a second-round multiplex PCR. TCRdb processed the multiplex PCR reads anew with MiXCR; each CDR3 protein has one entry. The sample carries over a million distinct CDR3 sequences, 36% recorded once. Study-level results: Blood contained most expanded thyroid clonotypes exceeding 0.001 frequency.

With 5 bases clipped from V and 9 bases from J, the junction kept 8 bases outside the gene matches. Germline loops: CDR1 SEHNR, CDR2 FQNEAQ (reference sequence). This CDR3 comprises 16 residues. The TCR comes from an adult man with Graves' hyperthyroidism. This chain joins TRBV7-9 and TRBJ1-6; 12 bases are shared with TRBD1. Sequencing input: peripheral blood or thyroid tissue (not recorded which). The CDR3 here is CASSPLRDRGRSPLHF. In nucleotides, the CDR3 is TGTGCCAGCAGCCCCCTGCGGGACAGGGGGCGTTCACCCCTCCACTTT.